The clone carrying this TCR beta chain was seen ten or more times. Its cognate antigen is unknown. TCR alpha and beta CDR3 regions were amplified from RNA using iRepertoire nested multiplex PCR. MiXCR, run by TCRdb on the multiplex PCR reads, gives a single entry per CDR3 protein. The sample lists under 200,000 distinct CDR3 sequences, under 55% occurring once. The sample is drawn from a study of glioma-infiltrating T cells. The study, taken as a whole, reports: Non-neoplastic patients had below-expected tissue-blood divergence, while all gliomas exceeded expectation. Only very few CDR3 sequences appeared in both tissue and blood.

The germline V and J ends were trimmed by 6 bases and 2 bases, with 13 bases remaining between them. The CDR3 sequence is 14 residues long. The chain uses TRBV12-3 or TRBV12-4 and TRBJ1-1, with D unresolved. This clonotype originated in a human donor with low-grade glioma or glioblastoma, undergoing nonglioma brain surgery, or in good health (not recorded which). Source material: glioma tissue, nonneoplastic brain tissue, or PBMCs (not recorded which). DNA of the CDR3: TGTGCCAGCAGGATGGGTGAAGTCAACACTGAAGCTTTCTTT. Its translation is CASRMGEVNTEAFF.